This is a list of T cell receptor beta chains from one sample in a study of blood T cell repertoires in COVID-19. The protocol was immunoSEQ multiplex PCR, while the TCRdb copy is restricted to in-frame clones and leaves out a portion. The sample holds about 60,000 clones, about 77% seen once. Sequenced material: peripheral blood. Receptors originate from a human donor in a cohort sampled during active COVID-19. Each CDR3 is given with its conserved first and last residue. A D gene is named only where the DNA matches it firmly. The listing skips clone size in some rows; elsewhere it reads once, few, many or a size class.

D,J,V,size,CDR3,DNA
.,TRBJ1-1,TRBV19,many,CASRGRQPPFF,TGTGCCAGTAGGGGCCGACAGCCACCTTTCTTT
.,TRBJ2-7,TRBV18,.,CASSPQDRTYEQYF,TGTGCCAGCTCACCGCAGGACAGAACCTACGAGCAGTACTTC
TRBD2,TRBJ2-5,TRBV3-1/TRBV3-2,.,CASSPTGGSGITQYF,TGTGCCAGCAGCCCGACGGGGGGTAGCGGGATCACCCAGTACTTC
TRBD1,TRBJ2-2,TRBV7-6,.,CASSPGQGARAGELFF,TGTGCCAGCAGCCCCGGCCAGGGGGCGAGAGCCGGGGAGCTGTTTTTT
.,TRBJ1-1,TRBV2,once,CASSVQSRWEAFF,TGTGCCAGCAGTGTGCAGAGCCGGTGGGAGGCTTTCTTT
TRBD1,TRBJ1-1,TRBV6-1,.,CASSEARGAGGNTEAFF,TGTGCCAGCAGTGAAGCGCGGGGGGCAGGGGGGAACACTGAAGCTTTCTTT
.,TRBJ1-3,TRBV5-5,.,CASSLAGQYSGNTIYF,TGTGCCAGCAGCTTGGCCGGACAGTACTCTGGAAACACCATATATTTT
TRBD2,TRBJ2-2,TRBV7-3,.,CASSSQGASGRTGELFF,TGTGCCAGCAGCTCCCAAGGGGCTAGCGGGAGAACCGGGGAGCTGTTTTTT
.,TRBJ1-4,TRBV5-6,few,CASSRVGEKLFF,TGTGCCAGCAGCCGAGTCGGGGAAAAACTGTTTTTT
TRBD1,TRBJ1-5,TRBV30,.,CACGTGALNQPQHF,TGTGCCTGTGGGACAGGGGCCCTCAATCAGCCCCAGCATTTT
TRBD2,TRBJ2-7,TRBV10-3,.,CATTERGTSYEQYF,TGTGCCACCACGGAGCGGGGGACCTCCTACGAGCAGTACTTC
TRBD1,TRBJ2-5,TRBV28,.,CASSPDRGGSETQYF,TGTGCCAGCAGTCCCGACAGGGGAGGTTCGGAGACCCAGTACTTC
TRBD2,TRBJ2-7,TRBV3-1/TRBV3-2,.,CASSQDVLGTSGASYEQYF,TGTGCCAGCAGCCAAGATGTTCTTGGGACTAGCGGGGCCTCCTACGAGCAGTACTTC
.,TRBJ1-3,TRBV4-3,.,CASSQDSQVSSGNTIYF,TGCGCCAGCAGCCAAGATTCTCAGGTCAGCTCTGGAAACACCATATATTTT
TRBD1,TRBJ2-2,TRBV7-9,.,CASSPRQGSTGELFF,TGTGCCAGCAGCCCCAGACAGGGGAGCACCGGGGAGCTGTTTTTT
TRBD2,TRBJ2-1,TRBV5-4,.,CASSGGLAYNEQFF,TGTGCCAGCAGCGGTGGACTAGCGTACAATGAGCAGTTCTTC
.,TRBJ1-5,TRBV6-6,few,CASRTDGSNQPQHF,TGTGCCAGCAGGACCGACGGGAGCAATCAGCCCCAGCATTTT
TRBD2,TRBJ2-7,TRBV5-1,once,CASSPGLAGVTFSYEQYF,TGCGCCAGCAGCCCGGGACTAGCGGGAGTTACCTTCTCCTACGAGCAGTACTTC
.,TRBJ1-1,TRBV28,.,CASLLRGGITEAFF,TGTGCCAGTCTTCTCCGGGGTGGGATCACTGAAGCTTTCTTT
TRBD1,TRBJ1-2,TRBV28,.,CASSPGTGSNGYTF,TGTGCCAGCAGTCCCGGGACAGGATCAAATGGCTACACCTTC
TRBD1,TRBJ2-2,TRBV11-2,.,CASSLRGGASMAGELFF,TGTGCCAGCAGCTTAAGAGGGGGCGCTTCAATGGCCGGGGAGCTGTTTTTT
.,TRBJ2-5,TRBV6-5,few,CASRLAVQETQYF,TGTGCCAGCAGATTAGCGGTACAAGAGACCCAGTACTTC
TRBD1,TRBJ1-2,TRBV19,.,CASRGTETYYGYTF,TGTGCCAGTAGGGGGACAGAAACATACTATGGCTACACCTTC
.,TRBJ2-1,TRBV5-1,.,CASSLASSGAYNEQFF,TGCGCCAGCAGCTTGGCCTCCTCCGGAGCCTACAATGAGCAGTTCTTC
.,TRBJ2-1,TRBV19,.,CASSRSGVGEQFF,TGTGCCAGTAGTAGGTCAGGGGTTGGTGAGCAGTTCTTC
TRBD1,TRBJ2-5,TRBV7-8,.,CASSFGQGLGETQYF,TGTGCCAGCAGCTTCGGACAGGGTTTAGGAGAGACCCAGTACTTC
TRBD1,TRBJ1-5,TRBV9,.,CASSAQGVNQPQHF,TGTGCCAGCAGCGCACAGGGGGTCAATCAGCCCCAGCATTTT
.,TRBJ2-3,TRBV5-1,few,CASSSPGGTELSTPDTQYF,TGCGCCAGCAGCTCCCCGGGCGGGACGGAGCTCAGTACCCCAGATACGCAGTATTTT
.,TRBJ1-5,TRBV21-1,.,CASNPGQGVKSNQPQHF,TGTGCCAGCAACCCGGGACAGGGGGTTAAGAGCAATCAGCCCCAGCATTTT
.,TRBJ2-3,TRBV3-1/TRBV3-2,.,CASSQDRWATQYF,TGTGCCAGCAGCCAAGATCGTTGGGCTACGCAGTATTTT
TRBD1,TRBJ1-6,TRBV27,.,CASSTEGQGNSPLHF,TGTGCCAGCAGCACCGAGGGACAGGGGAATTCACCCCTCCACTTT
.,TRBJ2-5,TRBV5-1,.,CASSLALRGYEETQYF,TGCGCCAGCAGCCTCGCCTTGAGGGGGTACGAAGAGACCCAGTACTTC
.,TRBJ1-1,TRBV19,few,CASSRDTYLNTEAFF,TGTGCCAGTAGTAGAGACACTTACTTGAACACTGAAGCTTTCTTT
.,TRBJ2-3,TRBV19,.,CASRALEFGTDTQYF,TGTGCCAGTAGAGCCCTAGAGTTCGGAACAGATACGCAGTATTTT
TRBD1,TRBJ1-1,TRBV7-8,.,CASSIRGDTEAFF,TGTGCCAGCAGCATCAGGGGGGACACTGAAGCTTTCTTT
.,TRBJ2-5,TRBV28,few,CASSFGVHQETQYF,TGTGCCAGCAGTTTCGGGGTTCACCAAGAGACCCAGTACTTC
TRBD1,TRBJ2-5,TRBV27,.,CASSRQTGYQETQYF,TGTGCCAGCAGTAGACAGACAGGGTACCAAGAGACCCAGTACTTC
.,TRBJ2-7,TRBV4-1,.,CASSQLPGYRYEQYF,TGCGCCAGCAGCCAACTCCCGGGATACCGCTACGAGCAGTACTTC
.,TRBJ1-1,TRBV7-3,.,CASSPSRGPEAFF,TGTGCCAGCAGCCCCTCCAGGGGCCCTGAAGCTTTCTTT
.,TRBJ2-1,TRBV9,.,CASSVADIDNEQFF,TGTGCCAGCAGCGTAGCTGACATTGACAATGAGCAGTTCTTC
TRBD1,TRBJ1-4,TRBV7-9,.,CASSRQGGGSTNEKLFF,TGTGCCAGCAGCCGACAGGGGGGCGGATCAACTAATGAAAAACTGTTTTTT
.,TRBJ2-3,TRBV10-2,.,CASSSAQVSTDTQYF,TGCGCCAGCAGTTCCGCACAGGTTAGCACAGATACGCAGTATTTT
TRBD2,TRBJ2-1,TRBV7-6,.,CASSTASGSWVNEQFF,TGTGCCAGCAGCACGGCTAGCGGGAGTTGGGTCAATGAGCAGTTCTTC
TRBD1,TRBJ2-3,TRBV29-1,.,CSVVGTGDSDTQYF,TGCAGCGTTGTGGGGACAGGGGATTCAGATACGCAGTATTTT
.,TRBJ2-5,TRBV24-1,.,CATSEGGVETQYF,TGTGCCACCAGTGAAGGGGGAGTGGAGACCCAGTACTTC
.,TRBJ2-1,TRBV6-5,.,CASRRTVASYNEQFF,TGTGCCAGCAGGAGGACAGTAGCCTCCTACAATGAGCAGTTCTTC
TRBD1,TRBJ2-7,TRBV3-1/TRBV3-2,.,CASSSHPTGTGKAYEQYF,TGTGCCAGCAGCTCGCATCCGACCGGGACAGGGAAGGCCTACGAGCAGTACTTC
TRBD1,TRBJ1-5,TRBV28,.,CASGTTDRGSNQPQHF,TGTGCCAGCGGAACCACAGACAGGGGTAGCAATCAGCCCCAGCATTTT
.,TRBJ1-2,TRBV9,few,CASSVGPGQRNYGYTF,TGTGCCAGCAGCGTAGGCCCGGGACAACGTAACTATGGCTACACCTTC
TRBD1,TRBJ1-6,TRBV6-5,.,CASSFRDSYNSPLHF,TGTGCCAGCAGTTTCCGGGACAGCTATAATTCACCCCTCCACTTT
TRBD2,TRBJ2-4,TRBV4-2,few,CASSQDLAGGKVGNIQYF,TGTGCCAGCAGCCAAGATCTTGCCGGGGGGAAGGTCGGAAACATTCAGTACTTC
TRBD1,TRBJ1-1,TRBV7-8,.,CASSSLNRDSRLTEAFF,TGTGCCAGCAGCTCTTTGAACAGGGACAGCCGTCTCACTGAAGCTTTCTTT